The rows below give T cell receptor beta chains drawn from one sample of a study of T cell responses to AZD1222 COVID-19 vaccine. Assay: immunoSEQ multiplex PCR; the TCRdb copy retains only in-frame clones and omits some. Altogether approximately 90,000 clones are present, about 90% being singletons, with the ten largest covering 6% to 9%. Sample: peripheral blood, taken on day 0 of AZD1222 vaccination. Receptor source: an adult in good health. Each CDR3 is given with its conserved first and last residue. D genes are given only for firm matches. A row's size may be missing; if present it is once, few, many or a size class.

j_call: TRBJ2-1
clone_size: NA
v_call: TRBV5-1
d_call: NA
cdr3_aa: CASSRGGYNEQFF
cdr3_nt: TGCGCCAGCAGCAGAGGAGGTTACAATGAGCAGTTCTTC

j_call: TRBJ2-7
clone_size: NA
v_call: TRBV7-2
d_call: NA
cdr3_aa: CASSFTGAAYEQYF
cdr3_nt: TGTGCCAGCAGCTTTACGGGGGCCGCCTACGAGCAGTACTTC

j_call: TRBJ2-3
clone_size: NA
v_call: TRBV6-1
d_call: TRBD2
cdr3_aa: CASSEEGTSGVTTDTQYF
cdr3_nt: TGTGCCAGCAGTGAAGAGGGAACTAGCGGGGTGACCACAGATACGCAGTATTTT

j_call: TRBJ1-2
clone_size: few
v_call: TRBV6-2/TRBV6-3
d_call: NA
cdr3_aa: CASSYRTEVGGYTF
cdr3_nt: TGTGCCAGCAGTTACCGGACCGAGGTAGGAGGCTACACCTTC

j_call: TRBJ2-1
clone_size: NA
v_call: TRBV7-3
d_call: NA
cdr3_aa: CATRPGGVGNEQFF
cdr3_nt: TGTGCCACAAGGCCCGGGGGCGTAGGCAATGAGCAGTTCTTC

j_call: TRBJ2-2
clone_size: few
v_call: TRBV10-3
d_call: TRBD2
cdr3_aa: CAVSGLAGTGELFF
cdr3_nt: TGTGCCGTTTCTGGACTAGCGGGAACCGGGGAGCTGTTTTTT

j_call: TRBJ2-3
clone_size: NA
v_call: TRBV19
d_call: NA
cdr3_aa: CASKEQGTDTQYF
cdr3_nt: TGTGCCAGTAAGGAACAAGGCACAGATACGCAGTATTTT

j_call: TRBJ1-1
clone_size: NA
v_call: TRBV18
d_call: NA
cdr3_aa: CASSPPLATNTEAFF
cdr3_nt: TGTGCCAGCTCACCACCGTTGGCGACGAACACTGAAGCTTTCTTT

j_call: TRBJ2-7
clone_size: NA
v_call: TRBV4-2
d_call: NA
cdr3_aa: CASSLGTSSYEQYF
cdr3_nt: TGTGCCAGCAGCCTCGGGACGAGTTCCTACGAGCAGTACTTC

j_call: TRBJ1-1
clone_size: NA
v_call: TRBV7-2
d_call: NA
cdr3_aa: CASSLQGNTEAFF
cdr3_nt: TGTGCCAGCAGCTTACAAGGCAACACTGAAGCTTTCTTT

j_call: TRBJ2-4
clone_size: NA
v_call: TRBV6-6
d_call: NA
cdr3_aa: CASSPPTYGRAKNIQYF
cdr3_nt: TGTGCCAGCAGTCCCCCGACCTATGGACGCGCCAAAAACATTCAGTACTTC

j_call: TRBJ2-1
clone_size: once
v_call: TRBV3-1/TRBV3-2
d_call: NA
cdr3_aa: CASSQDPARQVRNEQFF
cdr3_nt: TGTGCCAGCAGCCAAGATCCCGCGAGACAGGTGAGGAATGAGCAGTTCTTC

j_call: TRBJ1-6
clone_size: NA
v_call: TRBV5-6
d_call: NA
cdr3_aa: CASSFLSDSYNSPLHF
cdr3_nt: TGTGCCAGCAGCTTCTTGAGCGACTCCTATAATTCACCCCTCCACTTT

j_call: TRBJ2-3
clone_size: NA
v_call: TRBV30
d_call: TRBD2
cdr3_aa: CAWSRLAGGPSDTQYF
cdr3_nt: TGTGCCTGGTCACGCTTGGCGGGAGGGCCGTCAGATACGCAGTATTTT

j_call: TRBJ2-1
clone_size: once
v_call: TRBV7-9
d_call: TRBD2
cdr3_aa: CASSRGLATNEQFF
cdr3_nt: TGTGCCAGCAGCCGGGGACTAGCCACCAATGAGCAGTTCTTC

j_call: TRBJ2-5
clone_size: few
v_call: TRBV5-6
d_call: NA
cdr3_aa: CASSLSAGRKTQYF
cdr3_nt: TGTGCCAGCAGCTTGAGCGCAGGGAGAAAGACCCAGTACTTC

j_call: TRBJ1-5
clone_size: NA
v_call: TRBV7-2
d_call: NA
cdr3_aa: CASSSWSDQPQHF
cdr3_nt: TGTGCCAGCAGCTCCTGGAGCGATCAGCCCCAGCATTTT

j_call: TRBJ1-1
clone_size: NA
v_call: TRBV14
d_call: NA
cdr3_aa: CASSLRGLWTEAFF
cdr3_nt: TGTGCCAGCAGCTTAAGGGGGTTATGGACTGAAGCTTTCTTT

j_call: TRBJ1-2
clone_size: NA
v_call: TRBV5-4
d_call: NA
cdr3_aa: CASSLSPGSASYGYTF
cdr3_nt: TGTGCCAGCAGCTTGTCTCCGGGGTCAGCAAGCTATGGCTACACCTTC

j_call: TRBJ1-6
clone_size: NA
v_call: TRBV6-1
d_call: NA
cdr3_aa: CASSDGTAYNSPLHF
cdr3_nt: TGTGCCAGCAGTGATGGAACAGCTTATAATTCACCCCTCCACTTT

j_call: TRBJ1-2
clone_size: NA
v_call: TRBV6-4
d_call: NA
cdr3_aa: CASSDRERGYTF
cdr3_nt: TGTGCCAGCAGTGACAGGGAAAGGGGCTACACCTTC

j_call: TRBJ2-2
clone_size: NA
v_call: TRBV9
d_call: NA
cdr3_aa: CASSPRDFNTGELFF
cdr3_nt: TGTGCCAGCAGCCCCAGGGACTTCAACACCGGGGAGCTGTTTTTT

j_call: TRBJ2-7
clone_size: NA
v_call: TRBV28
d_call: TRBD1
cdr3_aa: CASSPRQGAAHTEQYF
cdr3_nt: TGTGCCAGCAGTCCTCGGCAGGGGGCGGCACACACGGAGCAGTACTTC

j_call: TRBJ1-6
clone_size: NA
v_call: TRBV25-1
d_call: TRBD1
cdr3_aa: CASRQQGDNSPLHF
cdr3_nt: TGTGCCAGCAGGCAACAGGGGGATAATTCACCCCTCCACTTT

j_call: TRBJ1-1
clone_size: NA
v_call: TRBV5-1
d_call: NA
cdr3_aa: CASSGLQGGSTEAFF
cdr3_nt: TGCGCCAGCAGCGGCTTACAGGGCGGTAGCACTGAAGCTTTCTTT

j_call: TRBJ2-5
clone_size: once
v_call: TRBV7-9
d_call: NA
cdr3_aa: CASSPSGGNQETQYF
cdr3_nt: TGTGCCAGCAGCCCCTCGGGCGGGAATCAAGAGACCCAGTACTTC

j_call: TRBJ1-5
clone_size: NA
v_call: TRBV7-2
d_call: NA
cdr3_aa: CASSLVGGSGQQPQHF
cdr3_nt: TGTGCCAGCAGCTTAGTGGGTGGGTCAGGGCAACAGCCCCAGCATTTT

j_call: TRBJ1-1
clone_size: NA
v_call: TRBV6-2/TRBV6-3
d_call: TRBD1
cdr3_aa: CASSFWRDRGSMNTEAFF
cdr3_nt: TGTGCCAGCAGTTTCTGGCGGGACAGGGGCTCCATGAACACTGAAGCTTTCTTT

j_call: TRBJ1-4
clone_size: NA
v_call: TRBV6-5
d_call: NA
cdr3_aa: CASKRRTNEKLFF
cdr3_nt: TGTGCCAGCAAGCGGCGAACTAATGAAAAACTGTTTTTT

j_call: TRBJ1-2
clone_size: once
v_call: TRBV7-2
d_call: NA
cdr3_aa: CASSPQGSNYGYTF
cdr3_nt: TGTGCCAGCAGCCCTCAGGGGTCTAACTATGGCTACACCTTC